A selection of T cell receptor beta chains follows, all from one sample in a study of cytomegalovirus exposure and HLA in healthy donors. This table comes from immunoSEQ multiplex PCR, and its TCRdb copy is limited to in-frame clones, with some not included. In the table there are 130,000 to 150,000 clones, 65% to 85% of which are singletons. Sequencing input: PBMCs. Receptor source: a woman aged 40 to 50 in good health and CMV-seropositive. The CDR3 runs from the conserved cysteine through the conserved F or W. A D gene is named only where the DNA matches it firmly. A row's size may be missing; if present it is once, few, many or a size class.

.	TRBV5-1	TRBJ2-3	.	TGCGCCAGCAGCTCCGGGGATACGCAGTATTTT	CASSSGDTQYF
TRBD2	TRBV30	TRBJ2-7	.	TGTGCCTGGAGTGTATTGGGTTACGCGGGGGGGTACAACGAGCAGTACTTC	CAWSVLGYAGGYNEQYF
TRBD2	TRBV10-2	TRBJ2-1	.	TGCGCCAGCAGTGATAACGCACTAGCGGGGGGGAGCTCCTACAATGAGCAGTTCTTC	CASSDNALAGGSSYNEQFF
TRBD1	TRBV18	TRBJ2-7	.	TGTGCCAGCTCGCCCACAGGGGGTATCTACGAGCAGTACTTC	CASSPTGGIYEQYF
.	TRBV9	TRBJ1-2	few	TGTGCCAGCAGCACATCGGGGGGGTTTGGAGGCTACACCTTC	CASSTSGGFGGYTF
.	TRBV14	TRBJ2-5	.	TGTGCCAGCAGCCAACGAGAGACCCAGTACTTC	CASSQRETQYF
TRBD1	TRBV19	TRBJ2-7	.	TGTGCCAGTAGCTCCCGCGGGACAGGGGGAGAGGGCGAGCAGTACTTC	CASSSRGTGGEGEQYF
.	TRBV7-9	TRBJ1-1	once	TGTGCCAGCAGCTTGGAACTCGAGGCGGCTGAAGCTTTCTTT	CASSLELEAAEAFF
TRBD1	TRBV6-5	TRBJ1-2	.	TGTGCCAGCAGTGTTCCGACAGGGGGCTACACCTTC	CASSVPTGGYTF
.	TRBV5-5	TRBJ1-2	.	TGTGCCAGCAGCTTGGGGCCGAGCGGGAGCTATGGCTACACCTTC	CASSLGPSGSYGYTF
TRBD2	TRBV18	TRBJ2-1	.	TGTGCCAGCTCCGACTGGGGACTAGCGGGCAATGAGCAGTTCTTC	CASSDWGLAGNEQFF
TRBD1	TRBV19	TRBJ1-5	.	TGTGCCAGTAGTATCAGGGGAGGACAGGGGTATTTTCAGCCCCAGCATTTT	CASSIRGGQGYFQPQHF
.	TRBV14	TRBJ1-4	.	TGTGCCAGCAGCCAACGGAACCGGGGTTTTCAGGAAAAACTGTTTTTT	CASSQRNRGFQEKLFF
.	TRBV10-2	TRBJ2-2	.	TGCGCCAGCAGTGAGTACCTAGCCAACACCGGGGAGCTGTTTTTT	CASSEYLANTGELFF
TRBD1	TRBV29-1	TRBJ2-1	.	TGCAGCGTGCCTAACAGGGGAAGGGGCTCCTACAATGAGCAGTTCTTC	CSVPNRGRGSYNEQFF
.	TRBV19	TRBJ2-3	.	TGTGCCAGTAGTATAGATCTCCTAGCGACAGATACGCAGTATTTT	CASSIDLLATDTQYF
TRBD1	TRBV11-2	TRBJ1-2	.	TGTGCCAGCAGCCCGCAGGGGGCGAATGGCTACACCTTC	CASSPQGANGYTF
.	TRBV1	TRBJ2-3	.	TGCACCACCCTAATCGGGGGGGCCGTCACAGATACGCAGTATTTT	CTTLIGGAVTDTQYF
.	TRBV5-1	TRBJ2-4	.	TGCGCCAGCAGCTTGGCCTCAGGTACAAACATTCAGTACTTC	CASSLASGTNIQYF
.	TRBV5-1	TRBJ2-2	.	TGCGCCAGCAGCTTGACAGGGAAGGGGAACACCGGGGAGCTGTTTTTT	CASSLTGKGNTGELFF
TRBD1	TRBV19	TRBJ2-4	.	TGTGCCAGTAGTATCCTCGGGACAGGGGCCATTCAGTACTTC	CASSILGTGAIQYF
.	TRBV9	TRBJ2-3	.	TGTGCCAGCAGCGTAGATCCGGGGGGCCGGACAGATACGCAGTATTTT	CASSVDPGGRTDTQYF
TRBD2	TRBV9	TRBJ2-7	.	TGTGCCAGCAGTCCGGGGGGAAGCAACTACGAGCAGTACTTC	CASSPGGSNYEQYF
TRBD2	TRBV5-1	TRBJ2-1	once	TGCGCCAGCAGCCCCACGGCGACTAGCGGGGGAATCGGGCGGAATGAGCAGTTCTTC	CASSPTATSGGIGRNEQFF
.	TRBV6-1	TRBJ1-2	.	TGTGCCAGCAGTGAAGCAACAGTGGCAGGCTATGGCTACACCTTC	CASSEATVAGYGYTF